This T cell receptor (beta chain) was profiled in a study of blood T cell repertoires in COVID-19 (dated by TCRdb to the early 2020s). Turning to the overall study: Collaborator samples came from the United States, Italy and Spain and covered acute and convalescent phases of COVID-19. The prospective study material was composed of cDNA or gDNA derived from T cells, B-cell-depleted T cells, or PBMCs. The repertoires were released in a freely available public database meant as a resource for research on the immune response to SARS-CoV-2. Subjects who had been exposed to COVID-19, were actively infected with it, or had recovered from it provided the deeply sampled blood TCRbeta repertoires that made up the dataset. Where available, HLA class I and class II types were taken from metadata supplied by the sample provider and were not determined by assay-based typing. The sample metadata nearly always contained a de-identified subject ID, COVID-19 status, age in years and sex. The samples were drawn from the first 160 participants of the ongoing ImmuneRACE study and from more than 1,000 subjects provided by 6 global collaborators.

From V the trimming removes 5 bases and from J it removes 7 bases, while the gene matches leave 10 bases of the junction unaccounted for. CDR1 and CDR2, per the germline V gene, are SGHTA and FQGNSA. The CDR3 runs 15 residues from the cysteine to the phenylalanine. Kept here is only the CDR3 DNA, which spans 45 bases and is read in frame from base 1. Study-level results and caveats: How much clinical and demographic metadata was included differed by source and by participant, and the metadata was provided uncurated.

About this clone: No antigen is known for it. Base qualities are not provided; no much larger clone lies one nucleotide away.

TCRbeta CDR3 regions were amplified from genomic DNA using the immunoSEQ Assay, a bias-controlled multiplex PCR. Turning to the authors' computational methods: The number of nucleated cells in each sample was estimated from the amplification of reference gene primers within the assay. Sequence reads were collapsed and filtered to measure the absolute abundance of every unique TCRbeta CDR3 rearrangement. Productive Simpson clonality was computed per sample as the square root of Simpson's diversity index over productive rearrangements. TCRdb took over this immuneACCESS table, retaining in-frame rearrangements with V and J assigned. Such tables are incomplete; in checked studies, under half of the missing clones stem from an unresolved V gene, and the remainder is unexplained. V and J calls and clone size come straight from that table; D and trimming were deduced from the DNA. This sample lists over 300,000 clones; approximately 90% were detected once. Over 0.9% of the sample rests with the top ten.

Enrolling through a virtual design, the prospective study's participants ranged in age from roughly 18 to 95 years and lived across about two dozen United States geographic areas. Cohort assignment in the prospective study relied on participant-reported clinical history from a screening survey and a study questionnaire. In the prospective study, whole blood, serum and a nasopharyngeal or oropharyngeal swab were collected from each participant by mobile phlebotomists. Prospective study participants could optionally give additional blood draws and questionnaires over an approximately 2-month period. Prospective study blood samples were shipped either frozen or at room temperature before DNA extraction.

The source of this sequence is a woman aged 25 to 39 with acute COVID-19. The specimen sequenced was PBMCs or T cells enriched from blood (not recorded which). The chain uses TRBV7-2 and TRBJ2-1, with 8 bases aligning to TRBD2. The DNA is as follows: TGTGCCAGCAGCCCTTCTCAGCGGGGGAAAAATGAGCAGTTCTTC. Its coded protein is CASSPSQRGKNEQFF.